This section outlines one T cell receptor (beta chain) sequence together with its context. Clones were sequenced by immunoSEQ multiplex PCR, and TCRdb holds only the in-frame ones, with some missing. The data show about 420,000 clones, with about 90% seen just once and 0.65% to 1% held by the top ten. This sample was taken from a study of blood T cell repertoires in COVID-19. Study overall: The study drew acute and convalescent COVID-19 samples from the United States, Italy and Spain.

V was cut by 8 bases and J by 4 bases, with 10 bases left in between. Per germline, CDR1 KGHDR and CDR2 SFDVKD. The CDR3 covers 13 residues. The sample was peripheral blood. The sequence was collected from a man between 18 and 35 years old with COVID-19, enrolled during active disease. V usage is TRBV24-1 and J usage is TRBJ2-2, with a weak D call TRBD1 (6 bases). Here the CDR3 DNA reads TGTGCCACCAACAGGGTGGCCACCGGGGAGCTGTTTTTT. Protein sequence: CATNRVATGELFF.